This T cell receptor (beta chain) is from a study of blood T cell repertoires in COVID-19 (dated by TCRdb to the early 2020s). Some background on the complete study: Samples from collaborators originated in the United States, Italy and Spain and spanned both the acute and convalescent phases of COVID-19. The prospective study material was composed of cDNA or gDNA derived from T cells, B-cell-depleted T cells, or PBMCs. Subjects who had been exposed to COVID-19, were actively infected with it, or had recovered from it provided the deeply sampled blood TCRbeta repertoires that made up the dataset. The repertoires were released in a freely available public database meant as a resource for research on the immune response to SARS-CoV-2. The samples were drawn from the first 160 participants of the ongoing ImmuneRACE study and from over a thousand subjects provided by 6 global collaborators. Nearly every sample came with metadata listing a de-identified subject ID, COVID-19 status, age in years and sex. Where available, HLA class I and class II types were obtained from metadata supplied by the sample provider rather than from assay-based typing. The full study reports these points: How much clinical and demographic metadata was included differed by source and by participant, and the metadata was provided uncurated.

For this clone: The antigen it binds to is not known. Per-base quality was not reported, and no clone a single base away is much larger than it.

The CDR3 has 14 amino acids, counting the end cysteine and phenylalanine. The entry retains the CDR3 DNA only, 42 bases that are in frame from base 1. V is pared back by 0 bases and J by 4 bases, with 8 bases lying between the germline termini. From the germline V gene, CDR1 is KGHDR and CDR2 is SFDVKD. A second Seattle source provided samples from volunteer blood donors who had recovered from COVID-19. Whole blood was collected in K2EDTA tubes by collaborating institutions according to the institutions' own protocols. For TCRbeta analysis, collaborator samples were shipped as frozen whole blood, as isolated PBMCs, or as DNA extracted from either sample type. TCRbeta CDR3 regions were amplified from genomic DNA using the immunoSEQ Assay, a bias-controlled multiplex PCR. Per the original workflow: The number of nucleated cells in each sample was estimated from the amplification of reference gene primers within the assay. To quantify the absolute abundance of each unique TCRbeta CDR3 rearrangement, sequence reads were collapsed and filtered. For each sample, productive Simpson clonality was calculated as the square root of Simpson's diversity index over productive rearrangements. This immuneACCESS table, as held by TCRdb, lists in-frame sequences with V and J called but not all clones. Of the missing ones, under half trace to an unresolved V gene in checked studies; the others have no known cause. V and J calls and clone size are those listed in that table; D and trimming were worked out from the DNA. The sample has roughly 230,000 clones on record, approximately 89% of them singletons. The ten most abundant clones make up 4% to 5% of the sample.

The TCR sequence derives from a woman aged 35 to 49 who had recovered from COVID-19. Recombination joined TRBV24-1 with TRBJ2-5, and possibly TRBD1, on 5 matching bases. The sequenced material came from peripheral blood. The CDR3 reads as follows: CATSDLQRGETQYF. DNA sequence: TGTGCCACCAGTGATTTGCAAAGGGGAGAGACCCAGTACTTC.